These T cell receptor beta chains were read from a single sample in a study of prognosis after radiotherapy for stage I lung cancer. TCRdb processed the multiplex PCR reads anew with MiXCR; each CDR3 protein has one entry. The sample shows tens of thousands of distinct CDR3 sequences, around a quarter of them seen only once. The starting material was PBMCs, obtained before or after stereotactic body radiation therapy (not recorded which). The source is a donor aged 50 or older with non-small cell lung cancer. The CDR3 runs from the conserved cysteine through the conserved F or W. A D gene is named only where the DNA matches it firmly. Expanded clones get a size class; other rows say once, few or many, or leave the size out.

TRBV19,TRBJ1-4,.,many,CASSAAGATNEKLFF,TGTGCCAGTAGTGCCGCGGGAGCAACTAATGAAAAACTGTTTTTT
TRBV5-1,TRBJ2-5,TRBD1,many,CASSLSRDRKETQYF,TGCGCCAGCAGCTTGTCCCGGGACAGAAAAGAGACCCAGTACTTC
TRBV3-1,TRBJ1-4,.,many,CASSQISGEKLFF,TGTGCCAGCAGCCAAATCTCGGGGGAAAAACTGTTTTTT
TRBV5-6,TRBJ1-2,TRBD1,.,CASSPRYRGSNYGYTF,TGTGCCAGCAGCCCCAGGTACAGGGGGTCGAACTATGGCTACACCTTC
TRBV28,TRBJ2-3,.,many,CASSLGGSVDTQYF,TGTGCCAGCAGTTTAGGGGGCTCCGTAGATACGCAGTATTTT
TRBV6-1,TRBJ2-3,.,many,CASTADSTDTQYF,TGTGCCAGCACTGCGGATAGCACAGATACGCAGTATTTT
TRBV30,TRBJ2-1,TRBD2,many,CAWSGSGGYEQFF,TGTGCCTGGAGTGGTAGCGGGGGGTATGAGCAGTTCTTC
TRBV20-1,TRBJ2-5,.,many,CSVRDQIETQYF,TGCAGTGTCAGGGATCAGATAGAGACCCAGTACTTC
TRBV5-4,TRBJ2-7,TRBD2,many,CASSERGPDEQYF,TGTGCCAGCAGTGAGCGGGGGCCAGACGAGCAGTACTTC
TRBV30,TRBJ1-6,.,.,CAWSREVQGSHIHF,TGTGCCTGGAGTCGGGAGGTTCAGGGGTCACACATCCACTTT
TRBV2,TRBJ2-7,.,many,CASKWGDIGTYEQYF,TGTGCCAGCAAGTGGGGGGACATTGGAACCTACGAGCAGTACTTC
TRBV18,TRBJ2-6,.,.,CASSPSRSGVGANVLTF,TGTGCCAGCTCACCCTCTAGGTCAGGGGTAGGGGCCAACGTCCTGACTTTC
TRBV7-2,TRBJ1-2,.,many,CASSLAPEFYGYTF,TGTGCCAGCAGCTTAGCCCCTGAATTCTATGGCTACACCTTC
TRBV15,TRBJ1-4,TRBD1,many,CATSRDSAGGRKLFF,TGTGCCACCAGCAGAGATTCGGCAGGGGGCCGAAAACTGTTTTTT
TRBV6-1,TRBJ1-2,.,many,CASSHPRQGTGYTF,TGTGCCAGCAGCCACCCGAGGCAGGGAACTGGCTACACCTTC
TRBV28,TRBJ1-2,.,many,CASRANYGYTF,TGTGCCAGCAGAGCTAACTATGGCTACACCTTC
TRBV12-3/TRBV12-4,TRBJ1-2,.,.,CASRLGLGYGYTF,TGTGCCAGCAGACTAGGCCTGGGCTATGGCTACACCTTC
TRBV5-1,TRBJ2-1,.,many,CASSLGKDEQFF,TGCGCCAGCAGCTTGGGGAAGGATGAGCAGTTCTTC
TRBV6-1,TRBJ1-1,.,many,CASSEWWNTEAFF,TGTGCCAGCAGTGAATGGTGGAACACTGAAGCTTTCTTT
TRBV7-8,TRBJ2-3,TRBD2,many,CASSKRGGPGGDTDTQYF,TGTGCCAGCAGCAAGCGGGGGGGCCCGGGGGGGGACACAGATACGCAGTATTTT
TRBV9,TRBJ2-2,TRBD1,many,CASSPQWGQLSTGELFF,TGTGCCAGCAGCCCCCAGTGGGGACAGCTTTCCACCGGGGAGCTGTTTTTT
TRBV5-1,TRBJ1-1,.,many,CASSLMPGNMNTEAFF,TGCGCCAGCAGCTTGATGCCAGGTAACATGAACACTGAAGCTTTCTTT
TRBV11-1,TRBJ1-2,.,.,CASRLQVCEIF,TGTGCCAGCAGACTACAGGTGTGTGAGATCTTC
TRBV6-1,TRBJ1-1,.,many,CASSEVRKARDTEAFF,TGTGCCAGCAGTGAAGTCCGTAAGGCCAGGGACACTGAAGCTTTCTTT
TRBV4-2,TRBJ2-5,TRBD1,.,CASSQVAGGLYQETQYF,TGTGCCAGCAGCCAAGTGGCAGGGGGCTTGTACCAAGAGACCCAGTACTTC
TRBV20-1,TRBJ1-6,.,many,CSARDVTLLYNSPLHF,TGCAGTGCTAGAGACGTCACCTTACTCTATAATTCACCCCTCCACTTT
TRBV6-2/TRBV6-3,TRBJ1-6,.,.,CESRWGRGFSPPHF,TGTGAAAGCAGATGGGGCAGGGGTTTTTCACCCCCCCACTTT
TRBV6-1,TRBJ1-6,.,.,CASISGQNNSPLHF,TGTGCCAGCATTTCTGGACAAAATAATTCACCCCTCCACTTT
TRBV6-5,TRBJ1-4,.,.,CASSSPRVWVVDEKLFF,TGTGCCAGCAGTTCCCCGAGGGTCTGGGTGGTGGATGAAAAACTGTTTTTT
TRBV4-1,TRBJ1-1,.,.,CDSSQGVVNTEAFF,TGCGACAGCAGCCAAGGGGTGGTGAACACTGAAGCTTTCTTT
TRBV6-5,TRBJ1-1,.,many,CASSYSTVMNTEAFF,TGTGCCAGCAGTTACTCGACCGTTATGAACACTGAAGCTTTCTTT
TRBV2,TRBJ2-2,TRBD2,many,CASKGLRTNTGELFF,TGTGCCAGCAAGGGACTACGTACAAACACCGGGGAGCTGTTTTTT
TRBV5-1,TRBJ2-3,.,many,CASSLKGGTDTQYF,TGCGCCAGCAGCCTAAAGGGGGGCACAGATACGCAGTATTTT
TRBV6-1,TRBJ1-6,.,.,CASRKWINSPLHF,TGTGCCAGCAGAAAGTGGATTAATTCACCCCTCCACTTT
TRBV4-1,TRBJ1-5,.,few,CASSQDWGAEDQPQHF,TGCGCCAGCAGCCAAGATTGGGGGGCTGAAGATCAGCCCCAGCATTTT
TRBV20-1,TRBJ1-2,.,many,CSARGLEQIDGYTF,TGCAGTGCTAGAGGGTTGGAACAGATCGATGGCTACACCTTC
TRBV7-8,TRBJ1-1,.,many,CASSLAAKDTEAFF,TGTGCCAGCAGCTTAGCGGCTAAGGACACTGAAGCTTTCTTT
TRBV28,TRBJ1-5,TRBD1,many,CASIRGGTGQFQPQHF,TGTGCCAGCATTAGAGGGGGGACAGGGCAGTTTCAGCCCCAGCATTTT
TRBV20-1,TRBJ2-1,TRBD2,many,CSAILPGLAGPVDEQFF,TGCAGTGCTATATTACCGGGACTAGCGGGGCCGGTCGATGAGCAGTTCTTC
TRBV6-1,TRBJ2-2,.,.,CASSEWQTTGYLFF,TGTGCCAGCAGTGAATGGCAGACCACCGGGTATCTGTTTTTT
TRBV5-4,TRBJ2-1,TRBD2,many,CASSSGLAGNNEQFF,TGTGCCAGCAGCTCGGGACTAGCGGGAAACAATGAGCAGTTCTTC
TRBV5-5,TRBJ2-3,.,many,CASSLTASSSTDTQYF,TGTGCCAGCAGCTTGACTGCTAGCTCTAGCACAGATACGCAGTATTTT
TRBV10-3,TRBJ2-1,TRBD1,many,CAISPIWTGIHEQFF,TGTGCCATCAGCCCTATCTGGACAGGGATCCATGAGCAGTTCTTC
TRBV3-1,TRBJ2-5,TRBD2,many,CASMWGTSGVSAQYF,TGTGCCAGCATGTGGGGAACTAGCGGGGTCTCGGCCCAGTACTTC
TRBV7-9,TRBJ2-7,.,many,CASSSGQYEQYF,TGTGCCAGCAGCTCAGGACAGTACGAGCAGTACTTC
TRBV12-3/TRBV12-4,TRBJ2-1,.,many,CASSLGGTSNEQFF,TGTGCCAGCAGTTTAGGGGGCACATCCAATGAGCAGTTCTTC
TRBV19,TRBJ1-1,.,many,CASNMGGGVMNTEAFF,TGTGCCAGTAATATGGGGGGAGGGGTAATGAACACTGAAGCTTTCTTT
TRBV6-1,TRBJ2-3,.,many,CASSPRDGSTDTQYF,TGTGCCAGCAGCCCCCGGGACGGTAGCACAGATACGCAGTATTTT
TRBV5-1,TRBJ1-6,.,.,CASSLGATGTTSPLHF,TGCGCCAGCAGCTTGGGAGCTACAGGGACTACATCACCCCTCCACTTT
TRBV11-2,TRBJ2-3,.,many,CASSLVTSNTDTQYF,TGTGCCAGCAGCTTAGTAACTAGCAACACAGATACGCAGTATTTT